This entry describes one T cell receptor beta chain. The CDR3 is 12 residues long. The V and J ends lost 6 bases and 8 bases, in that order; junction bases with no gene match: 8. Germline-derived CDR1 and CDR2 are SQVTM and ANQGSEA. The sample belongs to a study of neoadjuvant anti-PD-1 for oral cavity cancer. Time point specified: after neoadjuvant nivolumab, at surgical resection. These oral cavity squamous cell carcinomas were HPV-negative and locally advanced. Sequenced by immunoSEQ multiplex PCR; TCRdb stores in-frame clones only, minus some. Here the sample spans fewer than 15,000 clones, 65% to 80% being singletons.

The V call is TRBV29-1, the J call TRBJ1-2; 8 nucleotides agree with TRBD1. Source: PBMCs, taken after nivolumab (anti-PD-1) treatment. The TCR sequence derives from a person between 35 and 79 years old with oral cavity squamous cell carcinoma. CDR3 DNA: TGCAGCGTCGGTCAGGGGGCCTGGGGCTACACCTTC. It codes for CSVGQGAWGYTF.